These 10 T cell receptor beta chains originate from one sample sequenced in a study of T cell responses to AZD1222 COVID-19 vaccine (dated by TCRdb to the early 2020s). Sample time point, as interpreted from the label and publication: baseline before first vaccination. The receptor library was made with the immunoSEQ multiplex PCR assay. The table was pulled from immuneACCESS by TCRdb, which kept in-frame rearrangements only. Such tables lose some clones; where checked, under half of the loss comes from unresolved V genes, and the rest has no known cause. The table for this sample lists around 180,000 clones; around 92% of them were counted only once. The top ten hold about 10% of the sample. Specimen: peripheral blood, collected on day 0 of AZD1222 vaccination. These receptors were collected from an adult in good health.

The rearrangement joins TRBV9 to TRBJ1-6; D gene uncertain. The CDR3 runs to 15 residues. Germline CDR1 and CDR2: SGDLS and YYNGEE. Deletions cut 4 bases from V and 0 bases from J, with 8 bases between. The CDR3 reads CASSPRVSYNSPLHF. As DNA, the CDR3 is TGTGCCAGCAGCCCACGGGTCTCCTATAATTCACCCCTCCACTTT. Looking up the rest from reference TRBV9 and TRBJ1-6 gives the full variable domain: DSGVTQTPKHLITATGQRVTLRCSPRSGDLSVYWYQQSLDQGLQFLIQYYNGEERAKGNILERFSAQQFPDLHSELNLSSLELGDSALYFCASSPRVSYNSPLHFGNGTRLTVT.

The sample holds one count of this clone. One end of the junction is discordant with germline, which a read error may explain. This chain uses TRBV6-5 with TRBJ1-1, with D tentatively TRBD1 (5 bases). Germline V lookup: CDR1 MNHEY, CDR2 SVGAGI. The CDR3 totals 14 residues. Written as DNA, the CDR3 is TGTGCCAGCAGTTACTCGAGAAGTAGGGGTGAAGTTTTCTTT. Protein product: CASSYSRSRGEVFF.

The V and J genes are TRBV30 and TRBJ1-3, with D hard to call. The CDR3 runs to 12 residues. V lost 7 bases and J 0 bases, leaving 7 bases between the germline ends. Germline V gives CDR1 GTSNPN, CDR2 SVGIG (reference sequence). The CDR3 region is CASFYSGNTIYF. Here the CDR3 DNA reads TGTGCCTCCTTCTACTCTGGAAACACCATATATTTT.

The chain is built from TRBV5-4 and TRBJ2-7, with 7 bases that match TRBD1. The CDR3 length is 17 residues. After removal of 4 bases from V and 4 bases from J, the junction contained 17 bases not matched to a gene. The germline V gene encodes CDR1 SGHNT and CDR2 YYREEE (reference sequence). Written as DNA, the CDR3 is TGTGCCAGCAGCGAGCGACAGGGTTCGTTTGAGGCGTACGAGCAGTACTTC. Protein product: CASSERQGSFEAYEQYF.

In this sample, this clone turned up once. The CDR3 spells CASSRYQETQYF. CDR3 bases: TGTGCCAGCAGCCGGTACCAAGAGACCCAGTACTTC. The rearrangement joins TRBV3-1 (or the pseudogene TRBV3-2) to TRBJ2-5; the D is unclear. CDR3 size: 12 residues. Trimming pared 4 bases from V and 0 bases from J, leaving 3 bases between. Germline values: CDR1 LGHDT, CDR2 YNNKEL (reference sequence).

The chain has TRBV24-1 and TRBJ2-3, with 11 bases lining up with TRBD2. In germline, CDR1 is KGHDR, CDR2 SFDVKD. This CDR3 comprises 17 residues. J was trimmed by 1 base and V by 3 bases; bases with no gene match: 5. CDR3: CATSDLTGLAGTDTQYF. The CDR3 DNA reads as TGTGCCACCAGTGATCTCACGGGACTAGCGGGCACAGATACGCAGTATTTT.

The chain employs TRBV2 and TRBJ1-2, with D uncertain. CDR1 and CDR2 from the germline V gene are SNHLY and FYNNEI. Trimming removed 3 bases at V and 8 bases at J, with 13 bases between. The CDR3 length is 13 residues. The CDR3 nucleotides read TGTGCCAGCAGTGAGGGCCAGACCTGGGGCTACACCTTC. This translates into CASSEGQTWGYTF.

The chain recombines TRBV25-1 with TRBJ1-2, with TRBD1 matching over 7 bases. Germline-derived CDR1 and CDR2 are MGHDK and SYGVNS. V shed 4 bases, J shed 8 bases, and the junction held 7 bases outside the gene matches. CDR3 length: 13 amino acids. In DNA, the CDR3 is TGTGCCAGCAGTGCAGACAGGGTCGAAGGCTACACCTTC. Encoded protein: CASSADRVEGYTF.

The count of this clone is one. This sequence joins TRBV19 and TRBJ1-2; no clear D. The CDR3 consists of 15 residues. In germline, CDR1 is LNHDA, CDR2 SQIVND (reference sequence). Between the trimmed V and J ends, which lost 7 bases and 6 bases, there was a span of 21 bases. CDR3 coding DNA: TGTGCCAGTACCGCTTATACTCTTGCTATCCATGGCTACACCTTC. Translated, it gives CASTAYTLAIHGYTF.

As for this clone: Other nucleotide sequences from this sample produce the same CDR3. This chain joins TRBV7-9 and TRBJ1-1, with D tentatively TRBD1 (5 bases). The CDR3 runs to 13 residues. Germline V CDR1 and CDR2: SEHNR, FQNEAQ (reference sequence). The V gene lost 1 base and the J gene lost 5 bases, with 8 bases spanning the gap. The CDR3 sequence is CASSLDGGTEAFF. CDR3 DNA sequence: TGTGCCAGCAGCTTAGACGGGGGGACTGAAGCTTTCTTT. Complete variable domain (other parts from reference TRBV7-9 and TRBJ1-1): DTGVSQNPRHKITKRGQNVTFRCDPISEHNRLYWYRQTLGQGPEFLTYFQNEAQLEKSRLLSDRFSAERPKGSFSTLEIQRTEQGDSAMYLCASSLDGGTEAFFGQGTRLTVV.